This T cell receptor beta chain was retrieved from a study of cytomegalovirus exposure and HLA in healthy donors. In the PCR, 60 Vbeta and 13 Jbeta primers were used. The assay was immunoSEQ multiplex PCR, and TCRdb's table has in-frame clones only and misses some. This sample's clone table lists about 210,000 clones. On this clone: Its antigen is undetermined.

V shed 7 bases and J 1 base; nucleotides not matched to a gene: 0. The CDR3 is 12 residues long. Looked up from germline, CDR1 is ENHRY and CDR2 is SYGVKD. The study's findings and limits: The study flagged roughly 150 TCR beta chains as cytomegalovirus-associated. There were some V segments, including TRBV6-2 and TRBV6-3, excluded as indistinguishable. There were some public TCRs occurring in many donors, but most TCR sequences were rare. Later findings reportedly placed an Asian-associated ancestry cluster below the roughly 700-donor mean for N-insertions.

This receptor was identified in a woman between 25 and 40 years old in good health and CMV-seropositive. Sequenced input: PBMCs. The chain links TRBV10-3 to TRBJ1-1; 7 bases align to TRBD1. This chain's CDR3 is CAINRGNTEAFF. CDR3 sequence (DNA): TGTGCCATCAACAGGGGGAACACTGAAGCTTTCTTT.